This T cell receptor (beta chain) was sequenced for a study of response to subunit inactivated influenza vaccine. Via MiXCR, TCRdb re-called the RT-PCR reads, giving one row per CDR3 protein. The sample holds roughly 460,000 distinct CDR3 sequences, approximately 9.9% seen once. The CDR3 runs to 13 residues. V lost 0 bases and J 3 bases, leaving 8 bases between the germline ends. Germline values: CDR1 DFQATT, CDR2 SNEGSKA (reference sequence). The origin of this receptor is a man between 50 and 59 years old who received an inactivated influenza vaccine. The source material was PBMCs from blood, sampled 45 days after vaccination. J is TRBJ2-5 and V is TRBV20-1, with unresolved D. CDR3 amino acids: CSARDNLKETQYF. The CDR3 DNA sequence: TGCAGTGCTAGAGATAATTTAAAAGAGACCCAGTACTTC.